The 10 T cell receptor beta chains given below trace back to one sample, sequenced in a study of shared clonotypes between healthy human individuals. Terminally differentiated effector memory CD45RA+ cells were left out of the naive CD8 fraction, which was CD45RO-negative and positively selected for CCR7. Method: immunoSEQ multiplex PCR; TCRdb's copy keeps in-frame clones and lacks some. The repertoire includes almost 700,000 clones, around 92% of them detected once, and about 24% sits in the top ten. Sequencing input: naive CD8+ T cells sorted from blood. All receptors derive from a man between 25 and 39 years old in good health.

The genes are TRBV10-3 and TRBJ1-2; no clear D. The CDR3 spans 12 residues. The V end lost 0 bases, the J end lost 4 bases, and 3 bases lay between the germline ends. Germline lookup yields CDR1 ENHRY and CDR2 SYGVKD. In DNA form, the CDR3 reads TGTGCCATCAGTGAGTCAGTCTATGGCTACACCTTC. This codes for CAISESVYGYTF.

The J gene is TRBJ2-3, the V gene TRBV7-9, with D possibly being TRBD1 (5 bases). The CDR3 extends over 14 amino acids. Germline CDR1 reads SEHNR; CDR2 reads FQNEAQ (reference sequence). The germline V and J ends were trimmed by 5 bases and 3 bases, with 12 bases remaining between them. The CDR3 sequence: CASSDRGGTDTQYF. CDR3 nucleotides: TGTGCCAGCAGCGATAGGGGCGGTACAGATACGCAGTATTTT.

This clone was recorded once. This chain links TRBV29-1 with TRBJ2-1; TRBD1 aligns across 7 bases. With 3 bases clipped from V and 4 bases from J, the junction kept 3 bases outside the gene matches. The CDR3 runs 13 residues. CDR1 is SQVTM and CDR2 is ANQGSEA in the germline V gene. This CDR3 is CSVDLTGYNEQFF. For the CDR3, the DNA is TGCAGCGTTGATTTGACAGGGTACAATGAGCAGTTCTTC.

This chain uses TRBV29-1 with TRBJ2-1; 7 bases align to TRBD2. CDR3 size: 14 residues. Germline V gives CDR1 SQVTM, CDR2 ANQGSEA. The V gene end was trimmed by 7 bases and the J gene end by 0 bases; junction bases not matched to a gene: 6. CDR3 sequence reads: CSAKLADSYNEQFF. For the CDR3, the DNA is TGCAGCGCGAAGCTAGCGGACTCCTACAATGAGCAGTTCTTC.

For the CDR3, the DNA is TGTGCCAGCAGTTCCCTCGGCCCTGAGCAGTTCTTC. Translation gives CASSSLGPEQFF. The chain employs TRBV28 and TRBJ2-1; D gene uncertain. Trimming removed 4 bases at V and 9 bases at J, with 10 bases between. Germline CDR1 MDHEN, CDR2 SYDVKM. The CDR3 covers 12 residues.

The chain is built from TRBV29-1 and TRBJ2-1; TRBD2 aligns across 11 bases. There are 17 residues in the CDR3. The germline V gene encodes CDR1 SQVTM and CDR2 ANQGSEA. The V segment lost 6 bases and the J segment 5 bases; nucleotides outside the gene matches: 15. CDR3 loop: CSVRPYGTSGSNNEQFF. The CDR3 DNA sequence: TGCAGCGTCAGACCATACGGGACTAGCGGATCAAACAATGAGCAGTTCTTC.

The rearrangement joins TRBV4-1 to TRBJ1-5; D is possibly TRBD1 (5 bases). Trimming stripped 0 bases from V and 0 bases from J, with 15 bases between. The CDR3 extends over 18 amino acids. CDR1 is MGHRA, CDR2 YSYEKL, per germline. The CDR3 bases are TGCGCCAGCAGCCAAGATACGTTTCCGGGGGATAGCAATCAGCCCCAGCATTTT. Protein: CASSQDTFPGDSNQPQHF.

The chain recombines TRBV29-1 with TRBJ2-5; tentatively, D is TRBD1 or TRBD2 (5 bases each). The length of the CDR3 is 16 residues. Deletions cut 0 bases from V and 5 bases from J, with 19 bases between. Looked up from germline, CDR1 is SQVTM and CDR2 is ANQGSEA. DNA of the CDR3: TGCAGCGTTGAAGATCGGGGCGAAAAGGCCCTGGAGACCCAGTACTTC. Protein sequence: CSVEDRGEKALETQYF.

Only one count was recorded for this clone. J is TRBJ2-7 and V is TRBV27; perhaps TRBD2 as D (6 bases). The CDR3 runs to 15 residues. Germline assignment: CDR1 MNHEY and CDR2 SMNVEV (reference sequence). V was shortened by 3 bases and J by 4 bases, with 16 bases between the two germline ends. CDR3 sequence reads: CASSFSRDFYYEQYF. The CDR3 bases are TGTGCCAGCAGTTTTTCCCGGGACTTTTATTACGAGCAGTACTTC.

This chain connects TRBV29-1 to TRBJ2-7; D perhaps matches TRBD2 (7 bases). V lost 7 bases, J lost 6 bases, and 19 bases lay in between. This CDR3 contains 13 residues. From germline, CDR1 is SQVTM and CDR2 ANQGSEA. The CDR3 spells CSARTRGTGEQYF. The DNA of the CDR3 is TGCAGCGCCAGGACTAGGGGGACGGGCGAGCAGTACTTC.